This entry describes one T cell receptor beta chain. Its antigen remains unknown. The data were taken from a study of cytomegalovirus exposure and HLA in healthy donors. Across the study: A subsequent analysis reported that the roughly 120 validation repertoires were produced on the same platform that had also been used for the 550 to 750 first-cohort repertoires.

Repertoires were generated with immunoSEQ multiplex PCR, while TCRdb's copy carries only in-frame clones and drops some. The data show roughly 230,000 clones, around 90% seen once. Study-level findings and limits: Under in vitro conditions, a few CMV-associated chains were confirmed as specific for CMV antigens. Altogether, 150 or so TCR beta chains were recorded as cytomegalovirus-associated.

The sequencing input was PBMCs. The TCR originated in a woman aged 25 to 39 in good health and CMV-seronegative.

The CDR3: CASSLQRFSADTQYF. CDR3 coding DNA: TGTGCCAGCAGCTTACAGCGCTTCTCCGCAGATACGCAGTATTTT. The chain combines TRBV7-8 with TRBJ2-3; D not resolved. Per germline, CDR1 SGHVS and CDR2 FQNEAQ. Trimming removed 2 bases from V and 4 bases from J, with 13 bases in between. The CDR3 runs 15 residues. Full variable domain (outside the CDR3, taken from reference TRBV7-8 and TRBJ2-3): GAGVSQSPRYKVAKRGQDVALRCDPISGHVSLFWYQQALGQGPEFLTYFQNEAQLDKSGLPSDRFFAERPEGSVSTLKIQRTQQEDSAVYLCASSLQRFSADTQYFGPGTRLTVL.